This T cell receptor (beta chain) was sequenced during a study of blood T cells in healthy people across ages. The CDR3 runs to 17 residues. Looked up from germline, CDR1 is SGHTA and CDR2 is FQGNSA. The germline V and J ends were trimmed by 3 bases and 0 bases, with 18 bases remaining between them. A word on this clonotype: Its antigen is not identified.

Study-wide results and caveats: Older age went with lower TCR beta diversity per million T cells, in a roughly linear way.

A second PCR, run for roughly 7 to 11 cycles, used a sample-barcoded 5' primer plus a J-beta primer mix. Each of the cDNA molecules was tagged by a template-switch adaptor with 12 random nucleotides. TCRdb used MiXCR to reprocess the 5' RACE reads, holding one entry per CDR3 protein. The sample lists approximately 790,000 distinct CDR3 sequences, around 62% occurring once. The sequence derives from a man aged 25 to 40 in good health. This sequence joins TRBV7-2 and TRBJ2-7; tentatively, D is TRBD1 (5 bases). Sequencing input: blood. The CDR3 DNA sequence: TGTGCCAGCAGCTTTAGGGGCGCGGCGGAGAGCTCCTACGAGCAGTACTTC. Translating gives CASSFRGAAESSYEQYF.